These T cell receptor beta chains were read from a single sample in a study of blood T cell repertoires in COVID-19. Libraries were prepared by immunoSEQ multiplex PCR; TCRdb keeps only in-frame clonotypes and omits some of them. The sample consists of approximately 300,000 clones, under 90% of them appearing once. Sample: PBMCs or T cells enriched from blood (not recorded which). The receptors were sampled from a woman aged 18 to 35 who had recovered from COVID-19. The CDR3 runs from the conserved cysteine through the conserved F or W. D genes are given only for firm matches. Size tells how often a clone was seen (once, few, many) or the class of an expanded clone, and some rows leave it out.

D gene	clone size	J gene	V gene	CDR3 DNA	CDR3 protein
TRBD1	-	TRBJ1-1	TRBV5-5	TGTGCCAGCAGCCCCCAGGGGGCGCGAGCTGAAGCTTTCTTT	CASSPQGARAEAFF
TRBD1	-	TRBJ1-2	TRBV10-2	TGCGCCAGCAGTGATAGCGGGACAGGGGAATTGTGGGGCTACACCTTC	CASSDSGTGELWGYTF
TRBD2	once	TRBJ2-1	TRBV9	TGTGCCAGCAGCGTCCTAGCGGGGGGCCACAATGAGCAGTTCTTC	CASSVLAGGHNEQFF
-	few	TRBJ1-5	TRBV7-8	TGTGCCAGCAGTGGACGGGGAGATCAGCCCCAGCATTTT	CASSGRGDQPQHF
TRBD2	-	TRBJ2-1	TRBV5-6	TGTGCCAGCAGACCAAGCGGGGGGGCCTACAATGAGCAGTTCTTC	CASRPSGGAYNEQFF
TRBD1	-	TRBJ1-4	TRBV7-2	TGTGCCAGCAGCTTGACAGGGTGGGAGGAAAAACTGTTTTTT	CASSLTGWEEKLFF
-	-	TRBJ1-2	TRBV27	TGTGCCAGCAGTTTAGGGTTTTCGCCCGGCGGTAACTATGGCTACACCTTC	CASSLGFSPGGNYGYTF
TRBD2	few	TRBJ2-7	TRBV7-9	TGTGCCAGCAGCTTAATCGGGGCTAGCGGATACGAGCAGTACTTC	CASSLIGASGYEQYF
-	-	TRBJ1-2	TRBV20-1	TGCAGTGCTAGAGAGGAGTTGGGCTACACCTTC	CSAREELGYTF
-	-	TRBJ2-3	TRBV20-1	TGCAGTGCTAGTTGGAGCAGCACAGATACGCAGTATTTT	CSASWSSTDTQYF
-	-	TRBJ2-2	TRBV19	TGTGCCAGTAGTATTCTGATAGATCACACCGGGGAGCTGTTTTTT	CASSILIDHTGELFF
TRBD2	-	TRBJ2-2	TRBV30	TGTGCCTGGACTAGCGGACCTGGGACCTCAGGTTACACCGGGGAGCTGTTTTTT	CAWTSGPGTSGYTGELFF
-	-	TRBJ2-3	TRBV9	TGTGCCAGCAGCGTAGTGGGGGGAAGGGGGCCAGATACGCAGTATTTT	CASSVVGGRGPDTQYF
-	-	TRBJ1-1	TRBV7-9	TGTGCCAGCAGCTTAGAGGAAGGAGGGATGAACACTGAAGCTTTCTTT	CASSLEEGGMNTEAFF
-	-	TRBJ2-1	TRBV29-1	TGCAGCGTTGAACGGGTTAATGAGCAGTTCTTC	CSVERVNEQFF
TRBD2	-	TRBJ2-7	TRBV27	TGTGCCAGCAGTTTACTCAGGCGGGAGGGGTACGAGCAGTACTTC	CASSLLRREGYEQYF
-	-	TRBJ1-1	TRBV12-2	TGTGCAAGTCGCCCCCGGACAGGGGGGAGTTGCACTGAAGCTTTCTTT	CASRPRTGGSCTEAFF
-	-	TRBJ2-2	TRBV9	TGTGCCAGCAGCCTACGACAGGGAGGAGCCGGGGAGCTGTTTTTT	CASSLRQGGAGELFF
-	once	TRBJ2-3	TRBV7-6	TGTGCCAGCAGCTTAGCCCCCAGACTAGACACAGATACGCAGTATTTT	CASSLAPRLDTDTQYF
TRBD1	-	TRBJ1-1	TRBV11-2	TGTGCCAGCAGCTCACTAAGGACAGGGAGAGACACTGAAGCTTTCTTT	CASSSLRTGRDTEAFF
TRBD2	-	TRBJ2-3	TRBV5-1	TGCGCCAGCAGCTCGACTAGCGGGACCCATAGCACAGATACGCAGTATTTT	CASSSTSGTHSTDTQYF
-	-	TRBJ2-2	TRBV9	TGTGCCAGCACAGTGAACACCGGGGAGCTGTTTTTT	CASTVNTGELFF
-	-	TRBJ2-5	TRBV5-6	TGTGCCAGCAGCTTGGTTTTTAAGGGGGGGAAAGAGACCCAGTACTTC	CASSLVFKGGKETQYF
TRBD1	-	TRBJ1-2	TRBV3-1/TRBV3-2	TGTGCCAGCAGCTTGGGACAGAAGTTCTATGGCTACACCTTC	CASSLGQKFYGYTF
-	-	TRBJ2-7	TRBV5-1	TGCGCCAGCAGCTCTTTTGGCGGCTACGAGCAGTACTTC	CASSSFGGYEQYF
TRBD1	once	TRBJ2-3	TRBV9	TGTGCCAGCAGCGCTAGGGGGCGGGCAGATACGCAGTATTTT	CASSARGRADTQYF
-	-	TRBJ1-3	TRBV30	TGTGCCTGGACAGCCGGGACTGGAAACACCATATATTTT	CAWTAGTGNTIYF
-	few	TRBJ1-2	TRBV30	TGTGCCTGGAGTCCCGACAGGACGGGCCGCTACACCTTC	CAWSPDRTGRYTF
TRBD1	few	TRBJ2-7	TRBV7-2	TGTGCCAGCAGCTATCGGACAGGGGCCTACGAGCAGTACTTC	CASSYRTGAYEQYF
TRBD1	-	TRBJ1-1	TRBV10-1	TGCGCCAGCAGTGAGGGGACAGGGACTGAAGCTTTCTTT	CASSEGTGTEAFF
-	once	TRBJ1-6	TRBV5-4	TGTGCCAGCAGCTTGGGTTCCGGAGATTCACCCCTCCACTTT	CASSLGSGDSPLHF
-	-	TRBJ2-5	TRBV2	TGTGCCAGCAGTGAGAGAGGGCTCGGGGAGACCCAGTACTTC	CASSERGLGETQYF
-	many	TRBJ2-6	TRBV11-2	TGTGCCAGCAGCACGCCAGTTGCTGGGGCCAACGTCCTGACTTTC	CASSTPVAGANVLTF
TRBD1	-	TRBJ1-2	TRBV9	TGTGCCAGCAGCGTAGGAGGGACAGGGAAGCGAGGTGGCTACACCTTC	CASSVGGTGKRGGYTF
TRBD1	-	TRBJ2-7	TRBV13	TGTGCCAGCAACGTGGGACAGAGCAGCTACGAGCAGTACTTC	CASNVGQSSYEQYF
-	-	TRBJ2-1	TRBV7-3	TGTGCCAGCAGCTTAGCGGCGGACTTCTACAATGAGCAGTTCTTC	CASSLAADFYNEQFF
TRBD1	few	TRBJ1-2	TRBV3-1/TRBV3-2	TGTGCCAGCAGCATACGAGCCGGGACAGTCCCCGGCTACACCTTC	CASSIRAGTVPGYTF
-	once	TRBJ2-5	TRBV2	TGTGCCAGCACGCAATATGGGGGGATGGGGGAGACCCAGTACTTC	CASTQYGGMGETQYF
-	-	TRBJ2-3	TRBV5-4	TGTGCCAGCAGCTTGACAGGATCCACAGATACGCAGTATTTT	CASSLTGSTDTQYF
TRBD1	-	TRBJ1-1	TRBV10-3	TGTGCCATCAGTCCTGGACAGGCGAACACTGAAGCTTTCTTT	CAISPGQANTEAFF
-	-	TRBJ1-2	TRBV9	TGTGCCAGCAGCGGGCGACAAGTCGTCTTC	CASSGRQVVF
TRBD2	-	TRBJ2-3	TRBV10-3	TGTGCCATCAGCCTGCTAGCGGGAGTGGGGACAGATACGCAGTATTTT	CAISLLAGVGTDTQYF
-	-	TRBJ2-7	TRBV30	TGTGCCTGGAGACAAGGGGAGGTCTACTACGAGCAGTACTTC	CAWRQGEVYYEQYF
-	once	TRBJ2-2	TRBV29-1	TGCAGCGTCGAAACTAACACCGGGGAGCTGTTTTTT	CSVETNTGELFF
TRBD2	-	TRBJ2-2	TRBV7-9	TGTGCCAGCAGCTTAACCGGGAGGGAAGTACCCGGGGAGCTGTTTTTT	CASSLTGREVPGELFF
TRBD2	-	TRBJ2-2	TRBV28	TGTGCCAGCAAAGTAGCGGGAGGGCTCGTCACCGGGGAGCTGTTTTTT	CASKVAGGLVTGELFF
-	-	TRBJ1-3	TRBV4-1	TGCGCCAGCAGCTACCCGGGACAAAGAAACACCATATATTTT	CASSYPGQRNTIYF
TRBD2	once	TRBJ2-5	TRBV6-1	TGTGCCAGCAGTGGTTGGACTAGCGGGAGCCAAGAGACCCAGTACTTC	CASSGWTSGSQETQYF
-	-	TRBJ1-1	TRBV30	TGTGCCTGGAGTGAGACAGAGAACACTGAAGCTTTCTTT	CAWSETENTEAFF
-	-	TRBJ2-3	TRBV2	TGTGCCAGCACCCGACTAGACTCTGGAGATACGCAGTATTTT	CASTRLDSGDTQYF
-	once	TRBJ1-2	TRBV28	TGTGCCAGCAGTTCCGGGGGGCCTACTAACTATGGCTACACCTTC	CASSSGGPTNYGYTF
TRBD1	once	TRBJ1-6	TRBV10-3	TGTGCCACCAAGGAGGACAGGGGGCCTTCACCCCTCCACTTT	CATKEDRGPSPLHF
-	-	TRBJ1-2	TRBV9	TGTGCCAGCAGCGATAGCGTACAGAGTAACTATGGCTACACCTTC	CASSDSVQSNYGYTF